This T cell receptor beta chain is drawn from a study of graft-versus-host responses after intestinal transplantation. Details on this clone: Its specificity is unknown.

Generated by immunoSEQ multiplex PCR, the TCRdb table keeps only in-frame clones and is missing some. The sample has about 70,000 clones, around 82% seen once; the top ten hold 0.39%. The CDR3 runs to 14 residues. CDR1 and CDR2 from the germline V gene are MNHNY and SVGAGI (reference sequence). The V and J ends lost 5 bases and 5 bases respectively, with 13 bases between them. The rearrangement links TRBV6-6 to TRBJ1-5, with D unclear. The source of this sequence is a human donor who was the organ donor for an intestinal transplant. The input for sequencing was unstimulated CD4+ T cells sorted from spleen or lymph node cells, taken before transplant. CDR3 nucleotides: TGTGCCAGCAGTCTTCACCTAGCGGATCAGCCCCAGCATTTT. Translated: CASSLHLADQPQHF.